The clone carrying this T cell receptor beta chain counts as large. The antigen is unknown. A fixed DNA input of 350 ng was used per bulk PBMC sample. Using immunoSEQ multiplex PCR, the repertoire was profiled, and TCRdb retains in-frame clones only, with some absent. The sample records about 6,000 clones, about 82% being singletons. V was pared by 5 bases and J by 2 bases, with 7 bases between. This CDR3 region has 12 residues. CDR1 is SGHVS and CDR2 is FQNEAQ in the germline V gene. This sample was taken from a study of blood T cell dynamics during melanoma immunotherapy. Stated time point: week 3, after first cycle of checkpoint inhibitor. Prior systemic cancer therapy, immunosuppressant use and other active malignancies excluded patients. Study-level results: Clones driving repertoire changes may be melanoma-specific or general immune activation.

This TCR was recovered from a human donor with melanoma. The sequenced sample was blood, obtained from a patient treated with checkpoint blockade. The rearrangement joins TRBV7-8 to TRBJ2-7; D is undetermined. Here the CDR3 DNA reads TGTGCCAGCAGCCTCCCCCCCTACGAGCAGTACTTC. It specifies CASSLPPYEQYF.